These T cell receptor beta chains were read from a single sample in a study of blood T cell repertoires in COVID-19. TCRdb keeps only in-frame clones here, not all; method: immunoSEQ multiplex PCR. The repertoire includes 120,000 or so clones, around 63% of them detected once, and approximately 2.3% sits in the top ten. Sequenced sample: peripheral blood. These TCRs come from an older woman with acute or convalescent COVID-19. CDR3s include the opening cysteine and the closing phenylalanine or tryptophan. D genes are given only for firm matches. The size field is filled for only some rows; it gives once, few, many or a size class.

>TRBD2|NA|TRBJ2-3|TRBV7-2
CASSLDGGGAGDTQYF
TGTGCCAGCAGCTTAGACGGCGGGGGGGCCGGAGATACGCAGTATTTT
>TRBD2|NA|TRBJ2-7|TRBV2
CAMGSGGAISYEQYF
TGTGCCATGGGCTCGGGGGGGGCCATCTCCTACGAGCAGTACTTC
>TRBD2|NA|TRBJ2-7|TRBV13
CASSLGEREYPEQYF
TGTGCCAGCAGCTTAGGCGAGCGGGAGTACCCCGAGCAGTACTTC
>NA|few|TRBJ2-2|TRBV13
CASSSEDSPNTGELFF
TGTGCCAGCAGCTCGGAGGACAGCCCGAACACCGGGGAGCTGTTTTTT
>NA|NA|TRBJ2-2|TRBV2
CAGSGLANTGELFF
TGTGCCGGTTCGGGTCTCGCGAACACCGGGGAGCTGTTTTTT
>NA|NA|TRBJ1-3|TRBV7-2
CASSLARGRISSGNTIYF
TGTGCCAGCAGCTTAGCCAGGGGACGGATAAGCTCTGGAAACACCATATATTTT
>NA|NA|TRBJ1-1|TRBV28
CASSLYQNTEAFF
TGTGCCAGCAGTTTATATCAGAACACTGAAGCTTTCTTT
>TRBD1|NA|TRBJ1-2|TRBV19
CASSMPTGRYGYTF
TGTGCCAGTAGCATGCCGACAGGGCGCTATGGCTACACCTTC
>NA|NA|TRBJ1-2|TRBV19
CASSTRQAHGYTF
TGTGCCAGTAGTACCAGACAGGCTCATGGCTACACCTTC
>TRBD1|NA|TRBJ1-1|TRBV18
CASSPRWGQYLMNTEAFF
TGTGCCAGCTCACCACGGTGGGGACAGTACCTCATGAACACTGAAGCTTTCTTT
>TRBD2|NA|TRBJ2-2|TRBV2
CASSEEPGRRTGELFF
TGTGCCAGCAGTGAAGAACCCGGGAGGCGAACCGGGGAGCTGTTTTTT
>NA|many|TRBJ1-1|TRBV11-1
CASSSDRNTEAFF
TGTGCCAGCAGTTCAGACAGGAACACTGAAGCTTTCTTT
>NA|many|TRBJ1-4|TRBV6-1
CASSEGTGGEKLFF
TGTGCCAGCAGTGAAGGCACAGGCGGTGAAAAACTGTTTTTT
>NA|once|TRBJ1-2|TRBV3-1/TRBV3-2
CASSTQGVNYGYTF
TGTGCCAGCAGCACACAGGGAGTTAACTATGGCTACACCTTC
>NA|NA|TRBJ2-3|TRBV2
CASSVTGGPTDTQYF
TGTGCCAGCAGTGTAACGGGGGGCCCCACAGATACGCAGTATTTT
>NA|NA|TRBJ1-6|TRBV4-3
CASSQARVWNSPLHF
TGCGCCAGCAGCCAAGCCAGGGTCTGGAATTCACCCCTCCACTTT
>NA|once|TRBJ2-2|TRBV27
CASSFKQGSGELFF
TGTGCCAGCAGTTTTAAGCAGGGGTCCGGGGAGCTGTTTTTT
>NA|NA|TRBJ2-7|TRBV24-1
CATSAGQSYEQYF
TGTGCCACCAGTGCGGGACAATCCTACGAGCAGTACTTC
>NA|few|TRBJ2-3|TRBV14
CASSLPGTDTQYF
TGTGCCAGCAGCCTCCCAGGGACAGATACGCAGTATTTT
>NA|NA|TRBJ1-1|TRBV5-4
CASSAGRNTEAFF
TGTGCCAGCAGCGCCGGGAGGAACACTGAAGCTTTCTTT
>TRBD1|few|TRBJ1-1|TRBV3-1/TRBV3-2
CASSSRTGDTEAFF
TGTGCCAGCAGCTCCAGGACAGGGGACACTGAAGCTTTCTTT
>NA|few|TRBJ2-1|TRBV28
CASSSPGLIVNEQFF
TGTGCCAGCAGTTCGCCGGGACTCATAGTCAATGAGCAGTTCTTC
>NA|NA|TRBJ1-5|TRBV2
CASSGGGGGQPQHF
TGTGCCAGCAGTGGAGGGGGGGGCGGTCAGCCCCAGCATTTT
>NA|once|TRBJ1-4|TRBV5-6
CASSVDRTNEKLFF
TGTGCCAGCAGCGTCGACAGGACTAATGAAAAACTGTTTTTT
>NA|NA|TRBJ2-2|TRBV3-1/TRBV3-2
CASSQGAGELFF
TGTGCCAGCAGCCAAGGGGCAGGGGAGCTGTTTTTT
>TRBD1|NA|TRBJ2-2|TRBV5-1
CASSRRGTGPKNTGELFF
TGCGCCAGCAGTCGCAGGGGGACGGGACCGAAGAACACCGGGGAGCTGTTTTTT
>NA|NA|TRBJ1-2|TRBV2
CASSEGPRRGYTF
TGTGCCAGCAGTGAGGGGCCCAGACGCGGCTACACCTTC
>TRBD2|once|TRBJ2-5|TRBV7-9
CASSWTGLAGYQETQYF
TGTGCCAGCAGCTGGACGGGACTAGCGGGTTACCAAGAGACCCAGTACTTC
>TRBD1|NA|TRBJ2-2|TRBV5-5
CASSRQGNTGELFF
TGTGCCAGCAGCCGACAGGGGAACACCGGGGAGCTGTTTTTT
>NA|NA|TRBJ2-3|TRBV29-1
CSVGKSSTDTQYF
TGCAGCGTTGGAAAGAGCTCCACAGATACGCAGTATTTT
>NA|once|TRBJ1-2|TRBV6-5
CASSLDSNYGYTF
TGTGCCAGCAGCCTCGACAGTAACTATGGCTACACCTTC
>TRBD1|NA|TRBJ1-4|TRBV5-5
CASSSGQGGEKLFF
TGTGCCAGCAGCTCGGGACAGGGGGGTGAAAAACTGTTTTTT
>TRBD1|NA|TRBJ2-2|TRBV7-2
CASSLNTGGTGELFF
TGTGCCAGCAGCTTAAATACAGGGGGTACCGGGGAGCTGTTTTTT
>NA|NA|TRBJ2-2|TRBV7-9
CASSLDSGDAGELFF
TGTGCCAGCAGCTTAGATTCGGGGGACGCCGGGGAGCTGTTTTTT
>TRBD2|NA|TRBJ2-7|TRBV10-2
CASGTSGSFAGEQYF
TGCGCCAGCGGGACTAGCGGGAGTTTTGCTGGAGAGCAGTACTTC
>NA|NA|TRBJ1-2|TRBV29-1
CSVGTGEGGYTF
TGCAGCGTTGGTACCGGGGAGGGTGGCTACACCTTC
>NA|once|TRBJ2-1|TRBV19
CASSIRDSRSYNEQFF
TGTGCCAGTAGTATCCGGGACTCTCGCTCCTACAATGAGCAGTTCTTC
>NA|NA|TRBJ2-7|TRBV2
CASSEDSSYEQYF
TGTGCCAGCAGTGAAGACAGCTCCTACGAGCAGTACTTC
>TRBD2|NA|TRBJ2-1|TRBV24-1
CATSGRTGTSGGADEQFF
TGTGCCACCAGTGGTCGGACCGGGACTAGCGGGGGGGCCGATGAGCAGTTCTTC
>NA|NA|TRBJ1-1|TRBV7-9
CASSPPRNTEAFF
TGTGCCAGCAGCCCCCCTAGGAACACTGAAGCTTTCTTT
>TRBD1|NA|TRBJ2-2|TRBV6-2/TRBV6-3
CASSWDRWGGELFF
TGTGCCAGCAGTTGGGACAGATGGGGCGGGGAGCTGTTTTTT
>NA|once|TRBJ1-1|TRBV6-5
CASSYTAGGANTEAFF
TGTGCCAGCAGTTACACCGCGGGGGGGGCCAACACTGAAGCTTTCTTT
>TRBD1|NA|TRBJ1-6|TRBV7-2
CASSLEAGTANSPLHF
TGTGCCAGCAGCTTAGAAGCCGGGACAGCTAATTCACCCCTCCACTTT
>NA|once|TRBJ2-3|TRBV28
CASTPTESKLDTQYF
TGTGCCAGCACCCCCACCGAGTCTAAGTTAGATACGCAGTATTTT